This T cell receptor (beta chain) stems from a study of vaccination and CD4 T cells after COVID-19 (dated by TCRdb to the early 2020s). A note on the overall study: SARS-CoV-2 positivity had been established in the convalescent patients by nasal swab PCR, and mild disease was recorded in roughly ten of these patients and severe disease in one. In the convalescent cohort there were six males and four females, among whom were two Hispanic individuals, seven Caucasians, two Asians and one multiracial person. Participants received two doses of either the Pfizer-BioNTech BNT162b2 vaccine (n=8) or the Moderna mRNA-1273 vaccine (n=2). Post-COVID blood samples from convalescent patients were collected a median of around 100 days after diagnosis, with a range of 35 to 161 days. The time from the second vaccine dose to post-vaccine blood sampling had a median of roughly 70 days and ranged from about 13 to 250 days. Culture stimuli were overlapping spike peptide pools from SARS-CoV-2 and from the common cold coronaviruses HCoV-NL63, HCoV-OC43 and HCoV-229E. In control cultures, a CEFX viral epitope pool was used as positive control, an HIV-1 Nef peptide pool was used as negative control, or no peptide was added. In 10 COVID-19 convalescent patients and a few infection-naive healthy vaccine recipients, researchers compared the spike-specific CD4+ TCR repertoire from before mRNA vaccination with the repertoire from after. The investigation overall reported the following: Nearly all vaccine-specific clones in convalescent patients (304 of 307) were mono-reactive for SARS-CoV-2 spike rather than cross-reactive with common cold coronaviruses. The study included relatively few convalescent patients and did not analyze early timepoints after natural infection. The median count of SARS-CoV-2-reactive clonotypes went up from around 20 after infection to more than 30 after vaccination, although the change was not significant. In convalescent patients, a median roughly 87% of post-vaccine SARS-CoV-2-reactive clones were detected only after vaccination, suggesting vaccine-specific priming.

Per the publication, the treatment or condition label means: approximately 10-day PBMC culture with coronavirus spike peptide pools or control peptides (ViraFEST assay). To expand antigen-specific T cells with peptide pools and then pick out the expanded clonotypes through TCR sequencing, the study relied on the ViraFEST assay. The convalescent patients' positive SARS-CoV-2 PCR tests fell between March and December 2020, which was before the Alpha, Beta and Delta variants emerged in the United States. Approximately 1.8 million PBMCs per well were cultured in IMDM with roughly 5.2% human AB serum and approximately 10 IU/ml IL-2, plus 10 ug/ml peptide pools. Half of the culture medium was replaced with fresh IL-2-containing medium on days 3 and 7. After around 10 days of culture, CD4+ T cells were isolated by negative selection with the EasySep CD4+ T cell isolation kit. PBMCs were separated from whole blood using Ficoll-Paque Plus gradient centrifugation and then either used fresh or cryopreserved at -140C. Each culture condition was generally run in triplicate wells.

About this clonotype itself: The specificity of this receptor is unknown. It has no much larger one-base neighbor in the sample; base qualities were not kept.

Library preparation was by PCR. DNA from cultured CD4+ T cells underwent TCR sequencing with the Oncomine TCR Beta short-read assay at the Johns Hopkins FTIC core. Genomic DNA was extracted from the cultured CD4+ T cells with the QIAamp micro DNA kit. Oncomine TCR Beta libraries from cultured CD4+ T cells were pooled with unique dual indexes and sequenced on an Illumina iSeq 100. The source study handled its data this way. Non-productive sequences were removed, and CDR3s not starting with C, not ending with F or W, or shorter than 7 amino acids were discarded. The MANAFEST web application identified antigen-specific clonotypes by comparing peptide-stimulated wells against reference wells and other culture wells. An FDR below 0.05, an odds ratio above 5, and a productive frequency above 0.1% in at least two of three replicate wells were required for clones to be considered positive. A clonotype was classed as cross-reactive if the clonotype showed significant expansion both in SARS-CoV-2 spike wells and in at least one common cold coronavirus spike condition. Using R version 3.6.1, CDR3 homology was evaluated through Levenshtein distances (stringdist) along with unrooted phylogenetic trees (ape). The public reads were quality trimmed at Q25 with fastp and then assembled into clones with MiXCR by TCRdb, keeping productive beta chains. When rows share a CDR3 protein, they turn into one entry using the most common DNA and genes. The V and J calls, along with clone size, are taken from TCRdb and not from the paper's own processing. This sample is represented by more than 15,000 distinct CDR3 sequences; under 70% of them were singletons. Clones ranked in the top ten supply under 10% of the sample.

The CDR1 and CDR2 encoded by the germline V gene (reference sequence) are DFQATT and SNEGSKA. V is trimmed back by 6 bases and J by 11 bases, and the junction contains 16 bases that no gene match accounts for. The CDR3 sequence holds 15 residues, the cysteine and phenylalanine included. Only the CDR3 region is kept as DNA, spanning 45 bases read in frame from base 1. The receptor's source is a human donor who had recovered from COVID-19. Recombination connected TRBV20-1 to TRBJ1-1, with 12 junctional bases fitting TRBD1. Sequencing was carried out using CD4+ T cells from blood, cultured in vitro. The CDR3 loop reads CSAGASGQGAPVAFF. The DNA sequence follows: TGCAGTGCGGGGGCGTCGGGACAGGGGGCCCCGGTGGCTTTCTTT.